Below, 15 T cell receptor beta chains from the same sample are listed, as sequenced in a study of patients and donors after allogeneic stem cell transplantation. TCRdb re-called the RT-PCR reads through MiXCR, storing one row per CDR3 protein. The sample includes some 880,000 distinct CDR3 sequences, 18% seen only once; the top ten take 5.5% to 6.5%. The specimen was blood, either unsorted or a sorted T cell fraction (not recorded which). Receptors were obtained from a human donor who was either an allogeneic HSCT recipient or a stem cell or donor lymphocyte infusion donor (not recorded which). It is not recorded whose cells these are; they may come from a transplant donor.

This clonotype was seen a handful of times. The V and J genes are TRBV25-1 and TRBJ2-3; D gene unclear. The CDR3 sequence is 14 residues long. Germline V lookup: CDR1 MGHDK, CDR2 SYGVNS. V gave up 7 bases and J gave up 2 bases, with 13 bases separating them. CDR3 DNA: TGTGCCAGCACCGAAGGCCAGTACACAGATACGCAGTATTTT. Residues: CASTEGQYTDTQYF.

The rearrangement links TRBV20-1 to TRBJ2-1; the D is unclear. Deletions cut 1 base from V and 7 bases from J, with 8 bases between. Germline CDR1 and CDR2: DFQATT and SNEGSKA (reference sequence). The CDR3 is 12 residues long. The CDR3 coding sequence is TGCAGTGCTAGAGTCGTATTGAATGAGCAGTTCTTC. Protein sequence: CSARVVLNEQFF.

V usage is TRBV24-1 and J usage is TRBJ2-7, with no clear D. V was shortened by 3 bases and J by 1 base, with 3 bases between the two germline ends. The CDR3 covers 12 residues. The V gene's germline CDR1 is KGHDR and CDR2 SFDVKD. CDR3 region: CATSDVSYEQYF. For the CDR3, the DNA is TGTGCCACCAGTGATGTATCCTACGAGCAGTACTTC.

The rearrangement links TRBV5-1 to TRBJ1-1, with a tentative D call TRBD1 (5 bases). The CDR3 loop spans 14 amino acids. Germline V gives CDR1 SGHRS, CDR2 YFSETQ. The ends were cut back, 5 bases at V and 0 bases at J, with 11 bases in the middle. The CDR3 sequence is CASRGQGLNTEAFF. As DNA, the CDR3 is TGCGCCAGCAGAGGCCAGGGTTTGAACACTGAAGCTTTCTTT.

This clonotype was seen a handful of times. The CDR3 loop is CASSPGTGGSYNEQFF. CDR3 bases: TGCGCCAGCAGCCCCGGGACAGGGGGCTCCTACAATGAGCAGTTCTTC. The genes are TRBV5-1 and TRBJ2-1; 11 bases map to TRBD1. Germline V CDR1 and CDR2: SGHRS, YFSETQ. Unmatched junction bases numbered 3, after V lost 4 bases and J lost 0 bases. The CDR3 length is 16 residues.

This clonotype has only a few counts. V is TRBV20-1 and J is TRBJ1-1, with unresolved D. Trimming stripped 7 bases from V and 0 bases from J, with 12 bases between. In germline, CDR1 is DFQATT, CDR2 SNEGSKA (reference sequence). CDR3 length equals 13 residues. CDR3 amino acids: CSGWANMNTEAFF. In DNA form, the CDR3 reads TGCAGTGGCTGGGCCAACATGAACACTGAAGCTTTCTTT.

The chain links TRBV24-1 to TRBJ2-2; no reliable D call. The CDR3 covers 15 residues. Trimming took 3 bases from V and 7 from J, leaving 14 bases between them. In germline, CDR1 is KGHDR, CDR2 SFDVKD. Written as DNA, the CDR3 is TGTGCCACCAGTGATCCCGAGAGCGTGGTCGGGGAGCTGTTTTTT. As protein: CATSDPESVVGELFF.

The chain carries TRBV6-1 and TRBJ1-5, with 8 bases fitting TRBD1. From germline, CDR1 is MNHNS and CDR2 SASEGT. The length of the CDR3 is 15 residues. V trimming: 8 bases; J trimming: 7 bases; junction bases outside the gene matches: 13. CDR3 protein: CASVLQGALGQPQHF. The CDR3 region has the DNA TGTGCCAGCGTCCTTCAGGGGGCCCTCGGACAGCCCCAGCATTTT.

The chain is built from TRBV30 and TRBJ1-2; TRBD1 is a possible D gene (6 bases). The CDR3 has 12 amino acids. Germline V gene sequence: CDR1 GTSNPN, CDR2 SVGIG (reference sequence). CDR3 nucleotides: TGTGTCCTAAATAAGGGGGGCTATGGCTACACCTTC. Encoded protein: CVLNKGGYGYTF.

The chain links TRBV5-1 to TRBJ2-1, with D perhaps TRBD1 (6 bases). This CDR3 is 15 amino acids long. With 4 bases removed from V and 7 bases from J, the gap between germline ends came to 18 bases. Germline CDR1 reads SGHRS; CDR2 reads YFSETQ. Here the CDR3 DNA reads TGCGCCAGCAGCGGGGGCAGGGCCCCCACTAATGAGCAGTTCTTC. Amino acid sequence: CASSGGRAPTNEQFF.

This clonotype was seen at least ten times. The chain is built from TRBV12-3 or TRBV12-4 and TRBJ1-3; D is possibly TRBD1 (6 bases). V shed 9 bases and J shed 1 base, with 10 bases lying between them. This CDR3 has 13 amino acids. In DNA, the CDR3 is TGTGCCAGTAGGGGGACATCTGGAAACACCATATATTTT. This translates into CASRGTSGNTIYF.

The chain uses TRBV10-3 and TRBJ2-4, with 7 bases that match TRBD2. The trim removed 0 bases at V and 6 bases at J, leaving 5 bases unmatched. Germline lookup yields CDR1 ENHRY and CDR2 SYGVKD. The CDR3 contains 15 residues. CDR3 in amino acids: CAISESRGNGNIQYF. In DNA form, the CDR3 reads TGTGCCATCAGTGAGTCGCGGGGGAATGGAAACATTCAGTACTTC.

The chain links TRBV6-5 to TRBJ1-2; D is unclear. Germline assignment: CDR1 MNHEY and CDR2 SVGAGI. CDR3 length: 14 residues. The V end was cut by 2 bases, the J end by 6 bases, with 13 bases between. Written as DNA, the CDR3 is TGTGCCAGCAGTTACGGTGGAGGGTATAATGGCTACACCTTC. Residues: CASSYGGGYNGYTF.

The rearrangement links TRBV15 to TRBJ2-5; 12 bases agree with TRBD2. CDR3 length: 17 residues. V lost 1 base and J lost 4; bases outside the gene matches: 7. Germline V lookup: CDR1 LNHNV, CDR2 YYDKDF (reference sequence). CDR3 nucleotides: TGTGCCACCAGCAGAGGACTAGCGGGAGCGGGAGGAGAGACCCAGTACTTC. This gives the protein CATSRGLAGAGGETQYF.

This clonotype was picked up a small number of times. The V call is TRBV20-1, the J call TRBJ2-1; 14 bases agree with TRBD2. The CDR3 totals 16 residues. V trimming: 3 bases; J trimming: 10 bases; junction bases outside the gene matches: 11. The germline CDR1 and CDR2 sequences are DFQATT and SNEGSKA (reference sequence). CDR3 coding DNA: TGCAGTGCTAGGCCGCCGGGACTAGCGGGAGTGAGCGAGCAGTTCTTC. The encoded protein is CSARPPGLAGVSEQFF.